What follows are 23 T cell receptor beta chains derived from one specimen sequenced in a study of T cell clones after liver transplantation. The table came from immunoSEQ multiplex PCR; TCRdb's copy has only in-frame clones and leaves some out. The sample includes tens of thousands of clones, 75% to 85% of them seen just once. The sequencing here drew on CD4+ T cells from blood, taken 12 months after liver transplant. These receptors originate from a human patient who received a liver transplant. The graft donor may be the source of some T cells.

The chain uses TRBV6-5 and TRBJ2-3; TRBD1 might be the D (5 bases). V lost 10 bases to trimming and J lost 4 bases, with 15 bases between them. The germline V gene encodes CDR1 MNHEY and CDR2 SVGAGI. CDR3 length equals 13 residues. DNA of the CDR3: TGTGCCACCCTAACCCCAGGGTCAGATACGCAGTATTTT. Its protein product is CATLTPGSDTQYF.

The J gene is TRBJ2-7, the V gene TRBV6-1, with no clear D. Trimming took off 4 bases at V and 0 bases at J, with 13 bases between the two ends. This CDR3 has 15 residues. Germline assignment: CDR1 MNHNS and CDR2 SASEGT. The CDR3 DNA sequence: TGTGCCAGCAGTGGGATGGCGCAGAGCTCCTACGAGCAGTACTTC. As protein: CASSGMAQSSYEQYF.

This chain uses TRBV29-1 with TRBJ2-2, with D unclear. Per the germline V gene, CDR1 is SQVTM and CDR2 is ANQGSEA. CDR3 length equals 12 residues. V was clipped by 6 bases and J by 3 bases, with 8 bases between them. The CDR3 reads CSVPAYTGELFF. The CDR3 nucleotides read TGCAGCGTCCCTGCTTACACCGGGGAGCTGTTTTTT.

The chain uses TRBV7-2 and TRBJ2-1; perhaps TRBD2 as D (6 bases). CDR1 is SGHTA and CDR2 is FQGNSA in the germline V gene. V was cut by 4 bases and J by 4 bases, with 8 bases left in between. There are 13 residues in the CDR3. CDR3 DNA sequence: TGTGCCAGCAGCTCCGGGACTTACAATGAGCAGTTCTTC. Protein sequence: CASSSGTYNEQFF.

The chain joins TRBV2 to TRBJ2-5, with TRBD1 matching 7 bases. This CDR3 is built from 13 residues. The V gene's germline CDR1 is SNHLY and CDR2 FYNNEI. Trimming took 5 bases from V and 4 from J; bases not matched to a gene: 4. The CDR3, as DNA: TGTGCCAGCAGTCGACAGGGAATAGAGACCCAGTACTTC. It translates to CASSRQGIETQYF.

The genes are TRBV9 and TRBJ2-7; D is uncertain. CDR1 and CDR2 from the germline V gene are SGDLS and YYNGEE. V was pared by 0 bases and J by 5 bases, with 15 bases between. There are 15 residues in the CDR3. CDR3: CASSVDPTSRDEQYF. The DNA for the CDR3 is TGTGCCAGCAGCGTAGACCCCACATCACGGGACGAGCAGTACTTC.

The rearrangement links TRBV5-1 to TRBJ2-1; D ambiguous. Trimming pared 0 bases from V and 8 bases from J, leaving 12 bases between. Per germline, CDR1 SGHRS and CDR2 YFSETQ. The CDR3 length is 14 residues. CDR3 sequence (DNA): TGCGCCAGCAGCTTGGTCCCCATAATTTATGAGCAGTTCTTC. Translated: CASSLVPIIYEQFF. Looking up the rest from reference TRBV5-1 and TRBJ2-1 gives the full variable domain: KAGVTQTPRYLIKTRGQQVTLSCSPISGHRSVSWYQQTPGQGLQFLFEYFSETQRNKGNFPGRFSGRQFSNSRSEMNVSTLELGDSALYLCASSLVPIIYEQFFGPGTRLTVL.

This clone occurred a few times. V usage is TRBV7-2 and J usage is TRBJ1-2, with D unclear. The CDR3 extends over 14 amino acids. CDR1 and CDR2 from the germline V gene are SGHTA and FQGNSA. V shed 1 base and J shed 1 base, with 7 bases lying between them. CDR3 sequence (DNA): TGTGCCAGCAGCTTAGGAAAGCTTAACTATGGCTACACCTTC. It codes for CASSLGKLNYGYTF.

The chain recombines TRBV12-5 with TRBJ2-3; D is perhaps TRBD1 (6 bases). Trimming stripped 6 bases from V and 0 bases from J, with 10 bases between. The CDR3 covers 14 residues. CDR1 is LGHNT, CDR2 FRNRAP, per germline. The CDR3 coding sequence is TGTGCTAGTGGAACCGGACAGAGCACAGATACGCAGTATTTT. This translates into CASGTGQSTDTQYF.

In this sample, this clone turned up a few times. This chain joins TRBV5-6 and TRBJ1-2; perhaps TRBD1 as D (6 bases). Trimming took 2 bases from V and 5 from J, leaving 16 bases between them. The CDR3 is 15 residues long. Germline lookup yields CDR1 SGHDT and CDR2 YYEEEE. Here the CDR3 reads CASSFSGVGVYGYTF. CDR3 bases: TGTGCCAGCAGCTTCTCAGGGGTTGGCGTTTATGGCTACACCTTC.

The chain has TRBV4-1 and TRBJ1-5; 9 bases line up with TRBD1. Germline values: CDR1 MGHRA, CDR2 YSYEKL. The V gene end was trimmed by 3 bases and the J gene end by 4 bases; junction bases not matched to a gene: 7. This CDR3 contains 16 residues. CDR3 residues: CASSQGNRGRNQPQHF. The CDR3 DNA is TGCGCCAGCAGCCAGGGGAACAGGGGGCGGAATCAGCCCCAGCATTTT.

The gene calls are TRBV11-2 and TRBJ1-4, with D perhaps TRBD1 (5 bases). Germline CDR1 reads SGHAT; CDR2 reads FQNNGV. Trimming removed 2 bases at V and 7 bases at J, with 20 bases between. This CDR3 has 17 amino acids. The CDR3 nucleotides are TGTGCCAGCAGCTTAAATATCGGACCTACCGGGGGTGAAAAACTGTTTTTT. Its protein product is CASSLNIGPTGGEKLFF.

The V call is TRBV6-6, the J call TRBJ1-3; TRBD1 might be the D (6 bases). This CDR3 contains 16 residues. The V gene's germline CDR1 is MNHNY and CDR2 SVGAGI (reference sequence). V lost 7 bases and J 4 bases, leaving 20 bases between the germline ends. This chain's CDR3 is CASMTDRRYSGNTIYF. The CDR3 nucleotides are TGTGCCAGCATGACCGACAGGCGGTATTCGGGAAACACCATATATTTT.

V gene TRBV11-2 combines with J gene TRBJ2-5; TRBD2 might be the D (5 bases). Germline V gives CDR1 SGHAT, CDR2 FQNNGV. The ends were cut back, 4 bases at V and 2 bases at J, with 8 bases in the middle. The CDR3 spans 13 residues. This CDR3 is CASSSGLQETQYF. The CDR3 DNA is TGTGCCAGCAGCTCGGGATTGCAAGAGACCCAGTACTTC.

This clone occurred once. The chain combines TRBV7-9 with TRBJ2-7; 9 positions agree with TRBD1. This CDR3 is built from 14 residues. V was clipped by 5 bases and J by 6 bases; unmatched bases: 8. Germline CDR1 reads SEHNR; CDR2 reads FQNEAQ (reference sequence). The CDR3 DNA is TGTGCCAGCAGCCGTGGACAGGGGTTCGGCGAGCAGTACTTC. It specifies CASSRGQGFGEQYF.

The gene calls are TRBV19 and TRBJ2-7; D may correspond to TRBD1 or TRBD2 (5 bases each). Germline V gene lookup returns CDR1 LNHDA and CDR2 SQIVND (reference sequence). CDR3 size: 15 residues. Trimming took 1 base from V and 2 from J, leaving 12 bases between them. The CDR3 coding sequence is TGTGCCAGTAGTATAGGGCAGGGACCGACCTACGAGCAGTACTTC. Translating it yields CASSIGQGPTYEQYF.

The rearrangement joins TRBV6-6 to TRBJ1-5, with 7 bases lining up with TRBD1. The CDR3 extends over 12 amino acids. In germline, CDR1 is MNHNY, CDR2 SVGAGI (reference sequence). With V trimmed by 6 bases and J by 4 bases, 0 bases remained unmatched. CDR3 sequence reads: CASRTGNQPQHF. The CDR3 DNA sequence: TGTGCCAGCAGGACAGGGAATCAGCCCCAGCATTTT.

The rearrangement links TRBV28 to TRBJ2-5, with D possibly being TRBD2 (6 bases). V was shortened by 2 bases and J by 5 bases, with 12 bases between the two germline ends. Germline V gene lookup returns CDR1 MDHEN and CDR2 SYDVKM. This CDR3 has 14 residues. The CDR3 region is CASSLTSGQETQYF. The CDR3 DNA sequence: TGTGCCAGCAGTTTAACGAGCGGGCAGGAGACCCAGTACTTC. The entire variable domain, with the rest obtained from reference TRBV28 and TRBJ2-5, is as follows: DVKVTQSSRYLVKRTGEKVFLECVQDMDHENMFWYRQDPGLGLRLIYFSYDVKMKEKGDIPEGYSVSREKKERFSLILESASTNQTSMYLCASSLTSGQETQYFGPGTRLLVL.

The V gene is TRBV25-1, the J gene TRBJ1-2; 7 nucleotides align to TRBD1. Germline values: CDR1 MGHDK, CDR2 SYGVNS. This CDR3 contains 13 residues. V lost 5 bases to trimming and J lost 7 bases; unmatched junction nucleotides: 7. CDR3 sequence: CASSPYRGGGYTF. The CDR3 DNA sequence: TGTGCCAGCAGTCCCTACAGGGGAGGTGGCTACACCTTC.

In DNA, the CDR3 is TGTGCCAGCAGCTTAGATGCCGGGAGCTACGAGCAGTACTTC. It codes for CASSLDAGSYEQYF. The chain combines TRBV7-9 with TRBJ2-7, with a weak D call TRBD2 (6 bases). The CDR3 has 14 residues. V was clipped by 1 base and J by 3 bases, with 10 bases between them. CDR1 and CDR2 (germline): SEHNR, FQNEAQ (reference sequence).

The chain recombines TRBV6-5 with TRBJ1-3, with D possibly TRBD1 on 6 matching bases. Trimming pared 6 bases from V and 0 bases from J, leaving 12 bases between. The CDR3 is made up of 15 amino acids. Germline V CDR1 and CDR2: MNHEY, SVGAGI. The CDR3 loop reads CASSLTGISGNTIYF. The CDR3, as DNA: TGTGCCAGCAGCCTCACAGGGATCTCTGGAAACACCATATATTTT.

This chain joins TRBV5-7 and TRBJ2-7; D call uncertain. Being an ORF, TRBV5-7 has a function that is uncertain. The V and J ends lost 0 bases and 8 bases respectively, with 6 bases between them. This CDR3 contains 11 residues. The CDR3 sequence: CASSLGEKQYF. The CDR3 DNA reads as TGTGCCAGCAGCTTGGGAGAGAAGCAGTACTTC.

This clone has only a few counts. V gene TRBV11-2 combines with J gene TRBJ1-4; the match to TRBD1 covers 9 bases. The CDR3 contains 13 residues. In germline, CDR1 is SGHAT, CDR2 FQNNGV. V shed 5 bases, J shed 8 bases, and the junction held 3 bases outside the gene matches. The CDR3, as DNA: TGTGCCAGCAGCCGGGACAGGGACGAAAAACTGTTTTTT. This sequence encodes CASSRDRDEKLFF. Using reference TRBV11-2 and TRBJ1-4 for the parts outside the CDR3, the full variable domain is EAGVAQSPRYKIIEKRQSVAFWCNPISGHATLYWYQQILGQGPKLLIQFQNNGVVDDSQLPKDRFSAERLKGVDSTLKIQPAKLEDSAVYLCASSRDRDEKLFFGSGTQLSVL.